This TCR beta chain was identified in a study of radiation and T cells in renal cell carcinoma. The time point was: blood 2 weeks post-SBRT. Noted treatment: 15 Gy SBRT to primary tumor, nephrectomy 4 weeks later. The data were produced by immunoSEQ multiplex PCR, yet TCRdb's version contains in-frame clones alone and is incomplete. The sample shows roughly 130,000 clones, approximately 90% of them seen only once. The V end lost 1 base, the J end lost 10 bases, and 10 bases lay between the germline ends. This CDR3 contains 13 residues. Per germline, CDR1 PRHDT and CDR2 FYEKMQ (reference sequence). The sequencing used blood, collected from a patient whose treatment included radiotherapy and nephrectomy. This chain links TRBV13 with TRBJ1-4; D is unresolved. The sequence was obtained from a woman aged 70-85 years with renal cell carcinoma. The CDR3 coding sequence is TGTGCCAGCAGCTTAGCAGGTCCCGCAAAACTGTTTTTT. Its protein is CASSLAGPAKLFF.